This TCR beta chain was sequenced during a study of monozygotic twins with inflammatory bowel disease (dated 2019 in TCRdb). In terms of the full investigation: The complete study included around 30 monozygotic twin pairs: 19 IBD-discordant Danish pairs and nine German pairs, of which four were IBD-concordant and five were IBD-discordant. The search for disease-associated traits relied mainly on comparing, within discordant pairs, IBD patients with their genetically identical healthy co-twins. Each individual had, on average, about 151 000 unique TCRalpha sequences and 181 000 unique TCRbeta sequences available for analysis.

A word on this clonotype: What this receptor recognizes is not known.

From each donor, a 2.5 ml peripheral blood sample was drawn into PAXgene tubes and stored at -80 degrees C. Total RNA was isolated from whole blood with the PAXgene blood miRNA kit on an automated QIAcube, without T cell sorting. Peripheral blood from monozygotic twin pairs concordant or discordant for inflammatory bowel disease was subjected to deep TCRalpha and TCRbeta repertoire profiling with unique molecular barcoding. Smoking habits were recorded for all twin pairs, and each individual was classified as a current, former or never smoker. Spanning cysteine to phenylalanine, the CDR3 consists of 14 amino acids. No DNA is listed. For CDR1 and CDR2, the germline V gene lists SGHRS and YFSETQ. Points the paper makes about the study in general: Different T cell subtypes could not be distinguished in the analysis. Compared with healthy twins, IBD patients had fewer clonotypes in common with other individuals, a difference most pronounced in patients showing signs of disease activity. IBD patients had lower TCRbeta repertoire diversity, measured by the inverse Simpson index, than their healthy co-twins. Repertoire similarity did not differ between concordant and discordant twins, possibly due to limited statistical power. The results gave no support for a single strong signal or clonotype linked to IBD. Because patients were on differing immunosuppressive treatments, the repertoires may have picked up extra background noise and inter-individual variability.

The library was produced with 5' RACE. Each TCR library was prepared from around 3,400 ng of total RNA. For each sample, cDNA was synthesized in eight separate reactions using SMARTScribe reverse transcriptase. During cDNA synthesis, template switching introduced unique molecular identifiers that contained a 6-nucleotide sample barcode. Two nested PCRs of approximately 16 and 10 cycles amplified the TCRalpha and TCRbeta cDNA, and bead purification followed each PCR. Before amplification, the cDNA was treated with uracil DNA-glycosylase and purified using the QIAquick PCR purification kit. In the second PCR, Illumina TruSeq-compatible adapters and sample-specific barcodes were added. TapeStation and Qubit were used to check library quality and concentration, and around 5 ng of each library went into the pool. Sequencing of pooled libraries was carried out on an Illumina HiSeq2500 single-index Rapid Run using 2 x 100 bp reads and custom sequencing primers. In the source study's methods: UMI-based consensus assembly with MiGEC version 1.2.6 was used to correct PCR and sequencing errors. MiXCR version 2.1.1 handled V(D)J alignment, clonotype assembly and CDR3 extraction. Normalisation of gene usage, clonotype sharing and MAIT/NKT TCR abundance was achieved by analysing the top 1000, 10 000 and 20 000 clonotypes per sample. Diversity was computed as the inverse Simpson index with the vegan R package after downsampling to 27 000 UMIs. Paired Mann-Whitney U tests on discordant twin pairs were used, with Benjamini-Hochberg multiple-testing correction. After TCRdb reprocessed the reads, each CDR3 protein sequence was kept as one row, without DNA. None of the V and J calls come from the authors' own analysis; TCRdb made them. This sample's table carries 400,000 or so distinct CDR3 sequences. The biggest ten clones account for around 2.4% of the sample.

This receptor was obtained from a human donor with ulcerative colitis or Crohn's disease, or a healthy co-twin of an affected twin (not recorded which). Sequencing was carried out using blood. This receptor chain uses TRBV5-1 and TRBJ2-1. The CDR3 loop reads CASSLIVQENEQFF.